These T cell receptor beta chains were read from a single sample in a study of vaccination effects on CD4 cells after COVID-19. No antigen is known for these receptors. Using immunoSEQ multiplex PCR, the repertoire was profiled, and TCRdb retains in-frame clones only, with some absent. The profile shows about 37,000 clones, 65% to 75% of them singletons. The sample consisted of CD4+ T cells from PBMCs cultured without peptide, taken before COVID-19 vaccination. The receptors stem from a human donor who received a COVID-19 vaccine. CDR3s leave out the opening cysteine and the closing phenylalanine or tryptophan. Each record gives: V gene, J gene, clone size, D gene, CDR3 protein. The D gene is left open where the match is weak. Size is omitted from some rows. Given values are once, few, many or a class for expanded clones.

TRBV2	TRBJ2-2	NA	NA	ASTRGARTTGELF
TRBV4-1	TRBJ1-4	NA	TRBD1	ASSQGRGQHSTNEKLF
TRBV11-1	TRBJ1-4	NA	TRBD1	ASSIRTGGGEKLF
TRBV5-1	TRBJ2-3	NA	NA	ASSLAGSFTDTQY
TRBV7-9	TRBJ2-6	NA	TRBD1	ASSLVRGLGANVLT
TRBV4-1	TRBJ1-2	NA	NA	ASSQPGQGRGGYT
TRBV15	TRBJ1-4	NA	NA	ATSRDWKEKLF
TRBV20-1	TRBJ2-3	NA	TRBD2	SASSLLAGGTDTQY
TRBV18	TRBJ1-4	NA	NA	ASSPSRGEKLF
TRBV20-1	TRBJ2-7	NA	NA	SVAQYEQY
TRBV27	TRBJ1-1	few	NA	ASSFLQGEDTEAF
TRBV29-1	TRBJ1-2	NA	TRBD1	SVDPGGEDYGYT
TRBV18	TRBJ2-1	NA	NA	ASSPPVGEGSYNEQF
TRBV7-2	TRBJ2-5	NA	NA	ASSPMRTVQETQY
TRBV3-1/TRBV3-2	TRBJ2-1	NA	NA	ASSPLPGVEF
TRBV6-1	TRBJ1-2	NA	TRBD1	ASSEQGGPYGYT
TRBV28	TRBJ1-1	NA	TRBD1	ASTLGTGNTEAF
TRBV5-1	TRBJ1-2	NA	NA	ASSPEGGPYGYT
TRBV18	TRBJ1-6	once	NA	ASRIDPVLYNSPLH
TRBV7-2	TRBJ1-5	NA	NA	ASSVVGSSNQPQH
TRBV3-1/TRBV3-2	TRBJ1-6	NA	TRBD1	ASSYYRGSSYNSPLH
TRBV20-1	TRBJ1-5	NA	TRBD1	SASGGQGLDQPQH
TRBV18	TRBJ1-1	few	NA	ASSNQGTEAF
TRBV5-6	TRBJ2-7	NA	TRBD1	ASSLSPGQGNFVYEQY
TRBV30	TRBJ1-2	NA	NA	AWRVGAFGYT
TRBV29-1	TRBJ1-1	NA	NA	SPMAQMNTEAF
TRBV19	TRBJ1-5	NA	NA	ASSLPGGSNQPQH
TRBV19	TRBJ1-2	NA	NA	ASSYGVRDYGYT
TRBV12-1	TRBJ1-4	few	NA	ASSFAVRQRDPTTNEKLF
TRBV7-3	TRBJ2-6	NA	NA	ASSLFGSYSGANVLT
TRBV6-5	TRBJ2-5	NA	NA	ASSYRGREFETQY
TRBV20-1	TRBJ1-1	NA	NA	SASQALRTEAF
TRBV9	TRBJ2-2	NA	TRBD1	ASSADRETGELF
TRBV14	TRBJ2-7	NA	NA	ASSQDPGGLGQY
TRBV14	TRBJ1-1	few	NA	ASRPLMQSMNTEAF
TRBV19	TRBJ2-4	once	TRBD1	ASSMGQVGDIQY
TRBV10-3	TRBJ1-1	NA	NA	AISPGPNTEAF
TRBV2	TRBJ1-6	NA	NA	ATNSDNSPLH
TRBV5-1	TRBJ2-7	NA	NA	ASSLVRGSSYEQY
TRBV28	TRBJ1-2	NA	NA	ASFGTRDYGYT
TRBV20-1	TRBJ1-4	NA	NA	SAYWGEKLF
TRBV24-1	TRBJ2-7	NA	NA	ATSAGDSGSYEQY
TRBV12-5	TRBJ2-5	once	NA	ASGLGDLLAETQY
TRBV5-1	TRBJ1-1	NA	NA	ASSSQGSGSGSEAF
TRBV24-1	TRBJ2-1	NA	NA	ATSDFGSGVHEQF
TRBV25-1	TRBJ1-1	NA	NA	ASSSPGTRNTEAF